This T cell receptor (beta chain) comes out of a study of T-cell reconstitution after alpha-beta-depleted transplantation in children. TCRbeta library preparation incorporated unique molecular identifiers. TCRdb recomputed calls from the PCR reads with MiXCR, one row per CDR3 protein. The repertoire has about 610,000 distinct CDR3 sequences, 8% to 11% of them found once; the top ten carry around 4%. Germline V gene data show CDR1 as SQVTM and CDR2 as ANQGSEA. The CDR3 has 15 residues. Trimming took 7 bases from V and 1 from J, leaving 19 bases between them. This clonotype was picked up many times. The sequence was collected from a human donor who donated a stem cell graft to a child with acute myeloid leukemia. This specimen was PBMCs from the stem cell graft donor, taken from the stem cell graft. This chain uses TRBV29-1 with TRBJ1-1; D may be TRBD1 (6 bases). The CDR3 sequence: CSAVVGGLSNTEAFF. The DNA for the CDR3 is TGCAGCGCCGTTGTGGGGGGGCTATCGAACACTGAAGCTTTCTTT. The full variable domain, rest sourced from reference TRBV29-1 and TRBJ1-1, is SAVISQKPSRDICQRGTSLTIQCQVDSQVTMMFWYRQQPGQSLTLIATANQGSEATYESGFVIDKFPISRPNLTFSTLTVSNMSPEDSSIYLCSAVVGGLSNTEAFFGQGTRLTVV.